Listed below are T cell receptor beta chains from one sample, sequenced in a study of follicular helper T cells after annual influenza vaccination. Data came from immunoSEQ multiplex PCR; TCRdb stores just in-frame clones and leaves some out. Seen here are some 8,300 clones, roughly four fifths observed once, and the top ten hold less than 1.3%. Sequences were derived from CXCR5+ CD38- circulating T follicular helper cells from blood, sampled on the day of influenza vaccination. The receptors shown here come from an adult who received the influenza vaccine. Both conserved end residues are part of each CDR3. A D gene is named only where the DNA matches it firmly. Rows give clone size only sometimes, using once, few, many, or a class for an expanded clone.

v_gene	abundance	d_gene	j_gene	CDR3nt	CDR3aa
TRBV15	NA	NA	TRBJ1-1	TGTGCCACCAGCAGAGACCTGAACACTGAAGCTTTCTTT	CATSRDLNTEAFF
TRBV6-6	NA	NA	TRBJ1-1	TGTGCCAGCAGCCGCGACAAAACAGGAAACACTGAAGCTTTCTTT	CASSRDKTGNTEAFF
TRBV4-3	NA	NA	TRBJ1-4	TGCGCCAGCAGCCCCAGCGGGGCGTCCCGAGAAAAACTGTTTTTT	CASSPSGASREKLFF
TRBV6-6	NA	TRBD1	TRBJ1-5	TGTGCCAGCAACTCAGGACAGGGCGGTCAGCCCCAGCATTTT	CASNSGQGGQPQHF
TRBV19	NA	NA	TRBJ1-5	TGTGCCAGTAGTATAGATAGCTACTCGCTGCAGCCCCAGCATTTT	CASSIDSYSLQPQHF
TRBV2	few	NA	TRBJ1-5	TGTGCCAGCAGCTACGAGACAGGTACTCTTCAGCCCCAGCATTTT	CASSYETGTLQPQHF
TRBV7-2	NA	NA	TRBJ2-2	TGTGCCAGCAGCTCGCGGACCCGGAACACCGGGGAGCTGTTTTTT	CASSSRTRNTGELFF
TRBV5-1	NA	NA	TRBJ1-4	TGCGCCAGCAGCTTGGTTCGGGGGGATGAAAAACTGTTTTTT	CASSLVRGDEKLFF
TRBV19	NA	NA	TRBJ1-2	TGTGCCAGTACAACCCAACGGTCTGCTTATACTAACTATGGCTACACCTTC	CASTTQRSAYTNYGYTF
TRBV28	NA	NA	TRBJ1-6	TGTGCCAGCAGTTCAGGGGTTTTGGGTTCACCCCTCCACTTT	CASSSGVLGSPLHF
TRBV19	NA	TRBD1	TRBJ1-3	TGTGCCAGTAGTATACGACAGGGGATGAGCTCTGGAAACACCATATATTTT	CASSIRQGMSSGNTIYF
TRBV30	NA	NA	TRBJ1-2	TGTGCCTGGAGTAGGATTAGGGGGGCTAACTATGGCTACACCTTC	CAWSRIRGANYGYTF
TRBV11-2	few	NA	TRBJ2-7	TGTGCCAGCAGCGATCCGGGACAAGATAAGCAGTACTTC	CASSDPGQDKQYF
TRBV5-1	NA	NA	TRBJ1-1	TGCGCCAGCAGCTACGCCGGGACCCCGGGCGGAGGCACTGAAGCTTTCTTT	CASSYAGTPGGGTEAFF
TRBV5-1	NA	NA	TRBJ1-2	TGCGCCAGCAGCTGGGGGGGCGAGGGCTATGGCTACACCTTC	CASSWGGEGYGYTF
TRBV5-1	NA	NA	TRBJ2-1	TGCGCCAGCAGCTTGGGGACCTCCTACAATGAGCAGTTCTTC	CASSLGTSYNEQFF
TRBV2	NA	NA	TRBJ1-6	TGTGCCGGGACACTGGATAATTCACCCCTCCACTTT	CAGTLDNSPLHF
TRBV10-2	NA	NA	TRBJ1-1	TGCGCCAGCACCCAGTCGAGTACGCTGAACACTGAAGCTTTCTTT	CASTQSSTLNTEAFF
TRBV30	NA	NA	TRBJ1-4	TGTGCCTGGAGCCCACTCGGCAGGGGTGAAGAAAAACTGTTTTTT	CAWSPLGRGEEKLFF
TRBV4-1	few	TRBD1	TRBJ1-2	TGCGCCAGCAGCCAAGCCCCGGGACAGGCCTATGGCTACACCTTC	CASSQAPGQAYGYTF
TRBV5-1	once	NA	TRBJ2-7	TGCGCCAGCAGCTTGGAGCGGAGCTCCTACGAGCAGTACTTC	CASSLERSSYEQYF
TRBV19	few	TRBD1	TRBJ1-1	TGTGCCAGTAGTACTGACAGGGGGCAGAACACTGAAGCTTTCTTT	CASSTDRGQNTEAFF
TRBV30	NA	NA	TRBJ1-2	TGTGCCTGGAGTGTATCGGGGTACTATGGCTACACCTTC	CAWSVSGYYGYTF
TRBV7-2	NA	NA	TRBJ1-1	TGTGCCAGCAGTCGGGATAGCACTGAAGCTTTCTTT	CASSRDSTEAFF
TRBV10-3	NA	TRBD2	TRBJ2-3	TGTGCCATCAGCCCCCAGGCCGGGGGGGCAGATACGCAGTATTTT	CAISPQAGGADTQYF
TRBV2	NA	NA	TRBJ1-1	TGTGCCAGCAGACCGACAGGCCCCGAAGCTTTCTTT	CASRPTGPEAFF
TRBV25-1	NA	NA	TRBJ2-3	TGTGCCAGCAGTGACACGAGGGTTACAGATACGCAGTATTTT	CASSDTRVTDTQYF
TRBV28	NA	NA	TRBJ2-6	TGTGCCAGCAGTGTCAGACAGCCCTCTGGGGCCAACGTCCTGACTTTC	CASSVRQPSGANVLTF
TRBV2	NA	NA	TRBJ2-3	TGTGCCAGCTCACCCACCGTTTCGGATACGCAGTATTTT	CASSPTVSDTQYF
TRBV7-8	NA	NA	TRBJ1-5	TGTGCCAGCAGCTTATTACAGAACAATCAGCCCCAGCATTTT	CASSLLQNNQPQHF
TRBV28	NA	NA	TRBJ1-2	TGTGCCAGCAGTTTATGGTCCAGCAGGGAAGGGGGTGGCTACACCTTC	CASSLWSSREGGGYTF
TRBV11-2	NA	NA	TRBJ1-1	TGTGCCAGCAGCTCAAAACAGTATTTGAAGACTGAAGCTTTCTTT	CASSSKQYLKTEAFF
TRBV2	NA	TRBD2	TRBJ2-7	TGTGCCAGCAGTGGGGGGACTAGCGGTCCCTCCTACGAGCAGTACTTC	CASSGGTSGPSYEQYF
TRBV27	NA	NA	TRBJ2-7	TGTGCCAGCAGTACGACCGGGACCCACGAGCAGTACTTC	CASSTTGTHEQYF
TRBV10-3	NA	TRBD1	TRBJ2-7	TGTGCCATCAGTGAGGAGTCCGGGACAGGGGGCCGCGAGCAGTACTTC	CAISEESGTGGREQYF
TRBV11-3	few	NA	TRBJ1-1	TGTGCCAGCAGCTTGGACAGGAACACTGAAGCTTTCTTT	CASSLDRNTEAFF
TRBV7-9	NA	TRBD1	TRBJ1-6	TGTGCCAGCAGCCTAGCGCAGGGGGCTCGAAATTCACCCCTCCACTTT	CASSLAQGARNSPLHF
TRBV27	once	TRBD1	TRBJ2-1	TGTGCCAGCAGTTGGGGACAGGGGGGTGGCGAGCAGTTCTTC	CASSWGQGGGEQFF
TRBV28	NA	TRBD2	TRBJ2-7	TGTGCCAGCACCGAGCGGGGGAGTTCCTACGAGCAGTACTTC	CASTERGSSYEQYF
TRBV18	NA	TRBD1	TRBJ1-2	TGTGCCAGCTCCATAGATCCGACAGGGAGAGAGGGCTACACCTTC	CASSIDPTGREGYTF
TRBV4-1	NA	NA	TRBJ2-3	TGCGCCAGCAGCCAAGACGCGGGGCCATACGGGAATACGCAGTATTTT	CASSQDAGPYGNTQYF
TRBV7-8	NA	NA	TRBJ2-2	TGTGCCAGCAGCTTAGTTACAGGGACCGGGGAGCTGTTTTTT	CASSLVTGTGELFF